This TCR beta chain appears in the sequencing data of a study of blood T cell repertoires in COVID-19. Per germline, CDR1 MGHRA and CDR2 YSYEKL. V lost 7 bases, J lost 8 bases, and 17 bases lay in between. This CDR3 is built from 14 residues. The data were produced by immunoSEQ multiplex PCR, yet TCRdb's version contains in-frame clones alone and is incomplete. The sample includes roughly 260,000 clones, 87% of them seen just once. This clone appeared a few times. What was sequenced was PBMCs or T cells enriched from blood (not recorded which). V is TRBV4-1 and J is TRBJ1-4; D remains ambiguous. This clonotype originated in a woman under 40 with acute COVID-19. CDR3 loop: CASKSHKGGEKLFF. CDR3 DNA: TGCGCCAGCAAATCACACAAAGGCGGGGAAAAACTGTTTTTT.